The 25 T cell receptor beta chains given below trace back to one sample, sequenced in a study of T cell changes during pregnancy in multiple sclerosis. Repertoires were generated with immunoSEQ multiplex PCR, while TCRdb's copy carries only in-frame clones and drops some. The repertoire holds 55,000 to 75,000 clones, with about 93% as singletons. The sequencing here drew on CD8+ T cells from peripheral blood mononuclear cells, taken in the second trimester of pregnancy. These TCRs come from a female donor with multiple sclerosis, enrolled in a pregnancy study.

The CDR3 coding sequence is TGTGCCACCAGCCTCTATGCGGGGGGGGCAGAAGGTACGCAGTATTTT. Its translation: CATSLYAGGAEGTQYF. The rearrangement links TRBV15 to TRBJ2-3, with 9 bases that match TRBD2. V lost 5 bases to trimming and J lost 8 bases; unmatched junction nucleotides: 14. CDR1 and CDR2 (germline): LNHNV, YYDKDF (reference sequence). This CDR3 comprises 16 residues.

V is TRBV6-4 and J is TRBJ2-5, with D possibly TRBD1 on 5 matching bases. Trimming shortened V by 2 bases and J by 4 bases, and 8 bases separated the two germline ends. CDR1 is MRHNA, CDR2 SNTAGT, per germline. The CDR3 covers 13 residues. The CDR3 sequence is CASSDRTRETQYF. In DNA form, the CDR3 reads TGTGCCAGCAGTGACAGGACAAGAGAGACCCAGTACTTC.

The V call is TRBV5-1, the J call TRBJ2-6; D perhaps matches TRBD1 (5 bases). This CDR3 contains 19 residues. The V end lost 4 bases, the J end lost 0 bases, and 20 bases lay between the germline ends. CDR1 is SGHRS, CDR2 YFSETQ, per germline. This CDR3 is CASSPHSRVSPSGANVLTF. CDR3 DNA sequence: TGCGCCAGCAGCCCTCACTCCAGGGTAAGCCCCTCTGGGGCCAACGTCCTGACTTTC.

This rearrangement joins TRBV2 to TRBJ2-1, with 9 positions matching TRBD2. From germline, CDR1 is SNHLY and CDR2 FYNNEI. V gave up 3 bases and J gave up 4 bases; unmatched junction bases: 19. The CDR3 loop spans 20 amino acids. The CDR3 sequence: CASSEVPVILAGSPYNEQFF. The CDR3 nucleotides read TGTGCCAGCAGTGAGGTCCCGGTAATACTAGCGGGCTCCCCGTACAATGAGCAGTTCTTC.

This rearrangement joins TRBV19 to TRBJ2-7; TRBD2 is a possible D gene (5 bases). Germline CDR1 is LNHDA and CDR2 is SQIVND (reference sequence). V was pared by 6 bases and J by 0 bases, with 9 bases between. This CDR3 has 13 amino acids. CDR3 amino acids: CASRDFSSYEQYF. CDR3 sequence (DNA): TGTGCCAGTAGGGACTTTAGCTCCTACGAGCAGTACTTC.

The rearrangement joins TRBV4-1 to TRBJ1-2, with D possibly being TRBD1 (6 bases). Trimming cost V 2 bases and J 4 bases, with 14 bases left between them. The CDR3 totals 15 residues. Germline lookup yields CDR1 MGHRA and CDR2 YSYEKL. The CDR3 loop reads CASSQTTGTSYGYTF. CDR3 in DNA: TGCGCCAGCAGCCAAACGACAGGTACTAGCTATGGCTACACCTTC.

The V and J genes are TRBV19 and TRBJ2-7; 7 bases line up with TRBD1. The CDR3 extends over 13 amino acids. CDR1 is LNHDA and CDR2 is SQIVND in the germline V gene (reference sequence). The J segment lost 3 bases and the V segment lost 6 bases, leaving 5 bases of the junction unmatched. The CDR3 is CASSTGQHYEQYF. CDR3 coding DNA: TGTGCCAGTAGCACGGGACAGCACTACGAGCAGTACTTC.

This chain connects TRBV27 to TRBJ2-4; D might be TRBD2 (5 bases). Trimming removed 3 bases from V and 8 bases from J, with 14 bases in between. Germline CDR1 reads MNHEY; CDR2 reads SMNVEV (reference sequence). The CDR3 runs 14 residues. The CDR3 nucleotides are TGTGCCAGCAGTTTGTCATCCGGGGTATACATTCAGTACTTC. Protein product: CASSLSSGVYIQYF.

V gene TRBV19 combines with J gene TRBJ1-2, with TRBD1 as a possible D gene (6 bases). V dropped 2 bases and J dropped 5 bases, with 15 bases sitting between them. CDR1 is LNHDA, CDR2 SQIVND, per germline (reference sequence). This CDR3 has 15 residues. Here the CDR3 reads CASSIQQGKVYGYTF. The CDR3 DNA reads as TGTGCCAGTAGTATACAGCAGGGGAAGGTTTATGGCTACACCTTC.

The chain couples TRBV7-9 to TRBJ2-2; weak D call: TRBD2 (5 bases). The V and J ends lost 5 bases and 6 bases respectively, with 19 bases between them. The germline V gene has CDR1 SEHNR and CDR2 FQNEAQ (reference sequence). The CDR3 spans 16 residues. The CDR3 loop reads CASSLSGISRAGELFF. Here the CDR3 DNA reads TGTGCCAGCAGCCTGTCCGGGATCTCACGAGCCGGGGAGCTGTTTTTT.

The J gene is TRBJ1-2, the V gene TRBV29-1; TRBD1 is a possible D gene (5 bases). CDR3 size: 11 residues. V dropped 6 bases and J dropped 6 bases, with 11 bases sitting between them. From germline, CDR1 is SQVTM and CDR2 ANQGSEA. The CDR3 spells CSVDTADGYTF. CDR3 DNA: TGCAGCGTGGACACGGCAGATGGCTACACCTTC.

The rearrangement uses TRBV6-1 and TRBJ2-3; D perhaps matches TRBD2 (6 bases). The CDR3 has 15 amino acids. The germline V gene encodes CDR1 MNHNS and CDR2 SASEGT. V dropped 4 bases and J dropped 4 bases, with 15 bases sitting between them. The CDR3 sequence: CASSGVGGGADTQYF. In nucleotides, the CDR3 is TGTGCCAGCAGTGGAGTGGGAGGAGGGGCAGATACGCAGTATTTT.

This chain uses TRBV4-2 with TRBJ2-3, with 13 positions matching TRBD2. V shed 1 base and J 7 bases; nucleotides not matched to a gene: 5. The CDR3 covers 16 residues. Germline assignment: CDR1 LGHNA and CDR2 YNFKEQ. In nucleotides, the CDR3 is TGTGCCAGCAGCCAAGCTCGGACTAGCGGGAGAAATACGCAGTATTTT. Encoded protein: CASSQARTSGRNTQYF.

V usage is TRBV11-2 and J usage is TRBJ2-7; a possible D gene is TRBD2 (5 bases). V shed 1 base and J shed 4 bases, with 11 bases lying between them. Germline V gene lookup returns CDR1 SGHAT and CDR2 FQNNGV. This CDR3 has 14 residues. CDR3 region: CASSLAAVSYEQYF. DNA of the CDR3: TGTGCCAGCAGCTTAGCAGCGGTGTCGTACGAGCAGTACTTC.

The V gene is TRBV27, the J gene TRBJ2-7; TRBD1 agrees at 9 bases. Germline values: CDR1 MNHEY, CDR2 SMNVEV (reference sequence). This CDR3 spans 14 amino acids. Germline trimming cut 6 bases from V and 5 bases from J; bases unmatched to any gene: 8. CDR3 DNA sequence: TGTGCCAGCAGGGAACAGGGGGCGCTCAACGAGCAGTACTTC. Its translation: CASREQGALNEQYF.

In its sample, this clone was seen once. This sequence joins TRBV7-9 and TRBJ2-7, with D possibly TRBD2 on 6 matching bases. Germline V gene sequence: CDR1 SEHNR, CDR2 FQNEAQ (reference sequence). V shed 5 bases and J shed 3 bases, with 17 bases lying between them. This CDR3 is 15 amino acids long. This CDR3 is CASSPSRGGIYEQYF. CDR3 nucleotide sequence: TGTGCCAGCAGCCCGTCCCGGGGCGGGATCTACGAGCAGTACTTC. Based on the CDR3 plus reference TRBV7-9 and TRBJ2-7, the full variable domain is DTGVSQNPRHKITKRGQNVTFRCDPISEHNRLYWYRQTLGQGPEFLTYFQNEAQLEKSRLLSDRFSAERPKGSFSTLEIQRTEQGDSAMYLCASSPSRGGIYEQYFGPGTRLTVT.

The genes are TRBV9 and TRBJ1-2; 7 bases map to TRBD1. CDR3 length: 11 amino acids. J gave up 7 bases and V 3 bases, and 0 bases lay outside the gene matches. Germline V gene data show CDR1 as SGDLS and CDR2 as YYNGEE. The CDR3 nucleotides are TGTGCCAGCAGCGACAGGGGTGGCTACACCTTC. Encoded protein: CASSDRGGYTF.

CDR3 DNA sequence: TGTGCCAGCAGCGGGAACACCGGGGAGCTGTTTTTT. The encoded protein is CASSGNTGELFF. V and J are TRBV6-1 and TRBJ2-2; D remains unclear. Between the trimmed V and J ends, which lost 6 bases and 1 base, there was a span of 3 bases. CDR1 and CDR2 (germline): MNHNS, SASEGT. The CDR3 extends over 12 amino acids.

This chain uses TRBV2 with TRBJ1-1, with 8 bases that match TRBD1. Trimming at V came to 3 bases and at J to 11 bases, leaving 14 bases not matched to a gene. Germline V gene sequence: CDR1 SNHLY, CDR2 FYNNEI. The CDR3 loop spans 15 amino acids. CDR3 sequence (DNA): TGTGCCAGCAGTGATCTGGACAGGGAAGGTCGGGCGGCTTTCTTT. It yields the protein CASSDLDREGRAAFF.

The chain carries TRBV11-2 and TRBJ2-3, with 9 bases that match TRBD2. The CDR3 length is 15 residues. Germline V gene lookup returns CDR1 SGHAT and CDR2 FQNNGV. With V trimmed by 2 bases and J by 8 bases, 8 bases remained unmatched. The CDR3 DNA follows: TGTGCCAGCAGCTTATCGCCGCGGGAGGGGGCTACGCAGTATTTT. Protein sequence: CASSLSPREGATQYF.

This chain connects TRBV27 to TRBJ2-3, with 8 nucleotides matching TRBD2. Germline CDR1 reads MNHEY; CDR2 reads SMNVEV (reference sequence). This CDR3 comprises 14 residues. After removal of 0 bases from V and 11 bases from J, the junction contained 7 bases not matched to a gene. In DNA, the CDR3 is TGTGCCAGCAGTTTATCTCTAGCGGGCCATGGGCAGTATTTT. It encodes CASSLSLAGHGQYF.

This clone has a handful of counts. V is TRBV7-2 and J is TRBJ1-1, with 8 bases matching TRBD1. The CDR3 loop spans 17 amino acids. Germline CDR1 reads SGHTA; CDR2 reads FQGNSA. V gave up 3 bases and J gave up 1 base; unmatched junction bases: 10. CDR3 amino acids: CASSFGAGGLWNTEAFF. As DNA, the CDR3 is TGTGCCAGCAGCTTCGGGGCAGGGGGCTTATGGAACACTGAAGCTTTCTTT.

CDR3 nucleotides: TGTGCCTGGAGTGTACCGGGAGAGCAGTACTTC. Its protein is CAWSVPGEQYF. This chain connects TRBV30 to TRBJ2-7; D may be TRBD2 (5 bases). The CDR3 extends over 11 amino acids. Per germline, CDR1 GTSNPN and CDR2 SVGIG (reference sequence). Trimming left V 0 bases short and J 7 bases short, with 7 bases between.

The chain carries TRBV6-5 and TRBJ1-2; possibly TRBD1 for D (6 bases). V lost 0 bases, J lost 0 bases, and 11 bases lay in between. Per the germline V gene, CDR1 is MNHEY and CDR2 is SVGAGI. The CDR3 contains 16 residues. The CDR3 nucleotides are TGTGCCAGCAGTTACTCCGCACAGGGTCCTAACTATGGCTACACCTTC. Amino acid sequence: CASSYSAQGPNYGYTF.

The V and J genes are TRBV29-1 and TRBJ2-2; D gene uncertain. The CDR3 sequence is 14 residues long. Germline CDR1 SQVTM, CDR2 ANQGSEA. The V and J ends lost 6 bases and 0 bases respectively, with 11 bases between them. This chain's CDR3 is CSVVPRTNTGELFF. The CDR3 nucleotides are TGCAGCGTAGTCCCGCGGACGAACACCGGGGAGCTGTTTTTT.